Listed below are T cell receptor beta chains from one sample, sequenced in a study of T cells after yellow fever vaccination. One entry per CDR3 protein results from TCRdb running MiXCR on the 5' RACE reads. The sample contains roughly 330,000 distinct CDR3 sequences, about 4% of which appear only once. The sample was PBMCs, taken 5 days after the yellow fever booster vaccination. These receptors all come from a man aged 18 to 30 who received the YFV17D yellow fever vaccine. Each CDR3 is given with its conserved first and last residue. D genes are given only for firm matches. The size of a clone is reported for some rows only, either as once, few or many, or as a class for expanded clones.

j_call	d_call	clone_size	v_call	cdr3_length	cdr3_nt	cdr3_aa
TRBJ2-1	-	many	TRBV7-6	13	TGTGCCAGCAGCTTAGTACAGATCGGTGAGCAGTTCTTC	CASSLVQIGEQFF
TRBJ1-1	TRBD1	-	TRBV12-3/TRBV12-4	14	TGTGCCAGCAGCTCTCAGGGGGCTATTGCTGAAGCTTTCTTT	CASSSQGAIAEAFF
TRBJ2-1	TRBD1	-	TRBV9	15	TGTGCCAGCAGCCCCTCCGGGACAGGTTACAATGAGCAGTTCTTC	CASSPSGTGYNEQFF
TRBJ1-4	TRBD1	few	TRBV16	15	TGTGCCAGCAGCCATGGGGACAGCGCTAATGAAAAACTGTTTTTT	CASSHGDSANEKLFF
TRBJ2-3	-	many	TRBV7-2	17	TGTGCCAGCAGCTTTCTGCGTGGGGGTGACGGGGGTGATACGCAGTATTTT	CASSFLRGGDGGDTQYF
TRBJ1-3	TRBD1	-	TRBV12-3/TRBV12-4	17	TGTGCCAACAGTTCCTCCGGACAGGGGTCCTTCGGAAACACCATATATTTT	CANSSSGQGSFGNTIYF
TRBJ2-1	TRBD1	few	TRBV5-1	16	TGCGCCAGCAGCTTGGGGGACAGGGGGAACTACAATGAGCAGTTCTTC	CASSLGDRGNYNEQFF
TRBJ2-7	-	-	TRBV5-4	11	TGTGCCAGCAGCTCTGGTGGCGAGCAGTACTTC	CASSSGGEQYF
TRBJ2-5	-	few	TRBV2	15	TGTGCCAGCAGTGACCCCGGACAGTTGGAAGAGACCCAGTACTTC	CASSDPGQLEETQYF
TRBJ1-6	-	-	TRBV12-3/TRBV12-4	13	TGTGCCAGCAGTTTGAGGGGGATCTCACCCCTCCACTTT	CASSLRGISPLHF
TRBJ1-1	-	many	TRBV5-1	14	TGCGCCAGCAGCCTTTTCGACCGGGTGGGAGAAGCTTTCTTT	CASSLFDRVGEAFF
TRBJ2-5	TRBD2	many	TRBV4-2	18	TGTGCCAGCAGCCAAGATAGTACTAGCGGGAGGTACCAAGAGACCCAGTACTTC	CASSQDSTSGRYQETQYF
TRBJ2-5	TRBD2	-	TRBV5-1	15	TGCGCCAGCAGCTTGGAAGTGGGGACTAGCGCGACCCAGTACTTC	CASSLEVGTSATQYF
TRBJ1-6	-	few	TRBV7-6	16	TGTGCCAGCAGCTTAGCTCGGGGGTCCTATAATTCACCCCTCCACTTT	CASSLARGSYNSPLHF
TRBJ1-5	-	-	TRBV24-1	20	TGTGCCACCAGTGATTTGCAAAGGGGCAGTCGGTTAATTAGCAATCAGCCCCAGCATTTT	CATSDLQRGSRLISNQPQHF
TRBJ1-5	-	-	TRBV15	17	TGTGCCACCAGCTCCTACAGGGTCAGAGAGGCAAATCAGCCCCAGCATTTT	CATSSYRVREANQPQHF
TRBJ2-1	-	-	TRBV6-2/TRBV6-3	14	TGTGCCAGCAGTACAGGGCACCACTACAATGAGCAGTTCTTC	CASSTGHHYNEQFF
TRBJ2-5	-	few	TRBV12-3/TRBV12-4	13	TGTGCCAGCACCGCGGGGTCTCAAGAGACCCAGTACTTC	CASTAGSQETQYF
TRBJ1-5	-	-	TRBV28	12	TGTGCCAGCTTAGGGGGCAATCAGCCCCAGCATTTT	CASLGGNQPQHF
TRBJ1-4	-	-	TRBV19	14	TGTGCCAGTAGAAAAGTGGCCAGCGGAGAAAAACTGTTTTTT	CASRKVASGEKLFF
TRBJ2-2	TRBD1	few	TRBV9	16	TGTGCCAGCAGCGTACCCGGGACAGGGCCGGTCCGGGAGCTGTTTTTT	CASSVPGTGPVRELFF
TRBJ2-2	TRBD1	few	TRBV5-1	17	TGCGCCAGCAGCCCTGACCGGGACAGGGGGCCGACCGGGGAGCTGTTTTTT	CASSPDRDRGPTGELFF
TRBJ1-4	-	many	TRBV7-8	13	TGTGCCAGCAGCAGAGGGTCTAATGAAAAACTGTTTTTT	CASSRGSNEKLFF
TRBJ2-2	TRBD2	many	TRBV10-3	17	TGTGCCATCAGCGCAGCGGGGGGAATAGCGAACACCGGGGAGCTGTTTTTT	CAISAAGGIANTGELFF
TRBJ2-4	-	-	TRBV7-9	16	TGTGCCAGCAGCTTAGGAGGGCTTGGAGCCAAAAACATTCAGTACTTC	CASSLGGLGAKNIQYF
TRBJ1-3	-	many	TRBV5-1	15	TGCGCCAGCAGCTTGGATCGGCAACAAGCGGGCACCATATATTTT	CASSLDRQQAGTIYF
TRBJ2-7	-	many	TRBV6-2/TRBV6-3	14	TGTGCCAGCAGTGAACCCGGGTCCTCCTACGAGCAGTACTTC	CASSEPGSSYEQYF
TRBJ2-3	-	many	TRBV5-1	15	TGCGCCAGCAGCTTGACTACCCAGGGGACAGATACGCAGTATTTT	CASSLTTQGTDTQYF
TRBJ2-2	-	few	TRBV12-3/TRBV12-4	10	TGTGCCTGCGGGACCGGGGAGCTGTTTTTT	CACGTGELFF
TRBJ2-1	-	-	TRBV5-1	16	TGCGCCAGCAGCTTGGTTGCGGGGCCCTCCTACAATGAGCAGTTCTTC	CASSLVAGPSYNEQFF
TRBJ2-3	-	-	TRBV12-3/TRBV12-4	14	TGTGCCGGCAAGGGTCGGGGAAGCACAGATACGCAGTATTTT	CAGKGRGSTDTQYF
TRBJ2-1	-	-	TRBV4-1	16	TGCGCCAGCAGCCAAGAAGGGGGGACACCCTACAATGAGCAGTTCTTC	CASSQEGGTPYNEQFF
TRBJ1-2	-	-	TRBV20-1	13	TGCAGTGCTAGTCAGGGGAATAACTATGGCTACACCTTC	CSASQGNNYGYTF